In its sample, the clone carrying this T cell receptor beta chain was seen many times. Its cognate antigen is unknown. The data originate from a study of T cells in Graves' hyperthyroidism and ophthalmopathy. In the study overall: Once the initial diagnosis was made, peripheral blood was obtained before any treatment. Study-wide points: Most expanded thyroid clonotypes above 0.001 recurred in blood.

RNA transcripts provided the source from which TCR beta CDR3 regions were amplified. The TCR CDR3 first-round RT-PCR relied on the HTBI primer set. In TCRdb, the multiplex PCR reads were re-called with MiXCR into one record per CDR3 protein. Among about 520,000 distinct CDR3 sequences, less than 25% were seen once, and the ten largest hold around 27%. Diagnosis of hyperthyroidism was new in patients aged 18 to 65, and its duration was under 2 months. Germline lookup yields CDR1 MNHEY and CDR2 SVGEGT. The CDR3 contains 17 residues. Trimming removed 2 bases from V and 1 base from J, with 17 bases in between.

The TCR comes from a man aged 18 to 29 with Graves' hyperthyroidism. The chain combines TRBV6-2 or TRBV6-3 with TRBJ1-1; D is perhaps TRBD1 (5 bases). Material for sequencing was blood. CDR3 bases: TGTGCCAGCAGTTACGAAAACGGGGCGGGAAGGAACACTGAAGCTTTCTTT. It yields the protein CASSYENGAGRNTEAFF.